The rows below give T cell receptor beta chains drawn from one sample of a study of blood T cell repertoires in COVID-19. The table came from immunoSEQ multiplex PCR; TCRdb's copy has only in-frame clones and leaves some out. This table holds 150,000 to 200,000 clones, 80% to 90% found once. What was sequenced was peripheral blood. The source of these receptors is a woman aged 40-49 years with COVID-19, enrolled during active disease. Each CDR3 is given with its conserved first and last residue. Fields, in order: J gene, clone size, V gene, D gene, CDR3 DNA, CDR3 protein. The D gene is left open where the match is weak. Not every row has a clone size; where given, it reads once, few, many or a size class.

j_gene: TRBJ2-5
abundance: NA
v_gene: TRBV4-1
d_gene: NA
CDR3nt: TGCGCCAGCAGCCAAGGCCTGTCGGGTTACTCAGAGACCCAGTACTTC
CDR3aa: CASSQGLSGYSETQYF

j_gene: TRBJ2-1
abundance: NA
v_gene: TRBV19
d_gene: NA
CDR3nt: TGTGCCAGTAGTTCTCTCGAGGGCCTATCCTACAATGAGCAGTTCTTC
CDR3aa: CASSSLEGLSYNEQFF

j_gene: TRBJ2-5
abundance: NA
v_gene: TRBV5-4
d_gene: NA
CDR3nt: TGTGCCAGCGTCGGCTCGGGTGAAGAGACCCAGTACTTC
CDR3aa: CASVGSGEETQYF

j_gene: TRBJ2-1
abundance: NA
v_gene: TRBV7-8
d_gene: TRBD2
CDR3nt: TGTGCCAGCAGGGGGGGGAGCGGGAGCTATCATTACAATGAGCAGTTCTTC
CDR3aa: CASRGGSGSYHYNEQFF

j_gene: TRBJ2-1
abundance: NA
v_gene: TRBV27
d_gene: TRBD2
CDR3nt: TGTGCCAGCAGCTCGATTAGCGGGATAGCCGAGCAGTTCTTC
CDR3aa: CASSSISGIAEQFF

j_gene: TRBJ2-1
abundance: NA
v_gene: TRBV10-3
d_gene: TRBD2
CDR3nt: TGTGCCATCAGCCAAGCGGGAGGAACTACAAATGAGCAGTTCTTC
CDR3aa: CAISQAGGTTNEQFF

j_gene: TRBJ1-1
abundance: NA
v_gene: TRBV19
d_gene: TRBD1
CDR3nt: TGTGCCAGTAGTATGGGGACAGGGATGAACACTGAAGCTTTCTTT
CDR3aa: CASSMGTGMNTEAFF

j_gene: TRBJ1-1
abundance: NA
v_gene: TRBV3-1/TRBV3-2
d_gene: NA
CDR3nt: TGTGCCAGCAGCCAAGACGGGGAACCGAACACTGAAGCTTTCTTT
CDR3aa: CASSQDGEPNTEAFF

j_gene: TRBJ2-1
abundance: once
v_gene: TRBV5-6
d_gene: NA
CDR3nt: TGTGCCAGCAGCTTGGGGGGCAGGGGATACAATGAGCAGTTCTTC
CDR3aa: CASSLGGRGYNEQFF

j_gene: TRBJ2-1
abundance: NA
v_gene: TRBV7-9
d_gene: TRBD2
CDR3nt: TGTGCCAGCAGCTTAGCCTTAGCGGGAGGGCCCAATGAGCAGTTCTTC
CDR3aa: CASSLALAGGPNEQFF

j_gene: TRBJ1-2
abundance: NA
v_gene: TRBV3-1/TRBV3-2
d_gene: TRBD1
CDR3nt: TGTGCCAGCAGCCAATCTATAACAGGGGACTATGGCTACACCTTC
CDR3aa: CASSQSITGDYGYTF

j_gene: TRBJ1-6
abundance: NA
v_gene: TRBV9
d_gene: NA
CDR3nt: TGTGCCAGCAGTAACGGGGTAGCTAATTCACCCCTCCACTTT
CDR3aa: CASSNGVANSPLHF

j_gene: TRBJ1-5
abundance: few
v_gene: TRBV12-3/TRBV12-4
d_gene: TRBD1
CDR3nt: TGTGCCAGCAGAGACAGGGTGGGTCAGCCCCAGCATTTT
CDR3aa: CASRDRVGQPQHF

j_gene: TRBJ1-1
abundance: NA
v_gene: TRBV10-3
d_gene: TRBD1
CDR3nt: TGTGCCATCAGTGCAACCGGGACAGAACCTGAAGCTTTCTTT
CDR3aa: CAISATGTEPEAFF

j_gene: TRBJ2-2
abundance: NA
v_gene: TRBV29-1
d_gene: TRBD1
CDR3nt: TGCAGCGTTTCTACAGGGGGATTCACCGGGGAGCTGTTTTTT
CDR3aa: CSVSTGGFTGELFF

j_gene: TRBJ2-3
abundance: few
v_gene: TRBV3-1/TRBV3-2
d_gene: NA
CDR3nt: TGTGCCAGCAGCCAAGGAGTCCATTTGTCGCAGTATTTT
CDR3aa: CASSQGVHLSQYF

j_gene: TRBJ2-7
abundance: NA
v_gene: TRBV7-8
d_gene: TRBD2
CDR3nt: TGTGCCAGCAGCTTATGGACTAGCGCCAACTACGAGCAGTACTTC
CDR3aa: CASSLWTSANYEQYF

j_gene: TRBJ2-1
abundance: few
v_gene: TRBV7-8
d_gene: TRBD1
CDR3nt: TGTGCCAGCAGCTTAGCGCTTATCGGGACAGGACTGTACAATGAGCAGTTCTTC
CDR3aa: CASSLALIGTGLYNEQFF

j_gene: TRBJ2-1
abundance: NA
v_gene: TRBV12-3/TRBV12-4
d_gene: NA
CDR3nt: TGTGCCAGCACCGAGAGCTACAATGAGCAGTTCTTC
CDR3aa: CASTESYNEQFF

j_gene: TRBJ1-2
abundance: NA
v_gene: TRBV27
d_gene: NA
CDR3nt: TGTGCCAGCACCTCCCACGGCGGAATTAACTATGGCTACACCTTC
CDR3aa: CASTSHGGINYGYTF

j_gene: TRBJ1-2
abundance: NA
v_gene: TRBV3-1/TRBV3-2
d_gene: TRBD1
CDR3nt: TGTGCCAGCAATTTCGGGACAGGCTATGGCTACACCTTC
CDR3aa: CASNFGTGYGYTF

j_gene: TRBJ2-1
abundance: NA
v_gene: TRBV6-5
d_gene: TRBD1
CDR3nt: TGTGCCAGCAATTTGGACAGGGGCTACAATGAGCAGTTCTTC
CDR3aa: CASNLDRGYNEQFF

j_gene: TRBJ2-3
abundance: NA
v_gene: TRBV2
d_gene: NA
CDR3nt: TGTGCCAGCAGTGCCGGTGGGGGGTCAGATACGCAGTATTTT
CDR3aa: CASSAGGGSDTQYF

j_gene: TRBJ1-5
abundance: many
v_gene: TRBV19
d_gene: NA
CDR3nt: TGTGCCAGTAGGACGGGGTCGGGGGGTGTTCAGCCCCAGCATTTT
CDR3aa: CASRTGSGGVQPQHF

j_gene: TRBJ2-3
abundance: NA
v_gene: TRBV3-1/TRBV3-2
d_gene: TRBD2
CDR3nt: TGTGCCAGCAGCCAACTAGCGGGAGACACAGATACGCAGTATTTT
CDR3aa: CASSQLAGDTDTQYF

j_gene: TRBJ1-5
abundance: few
v_gene: TRBV2
d_gene: TRBD1
CDR3nt: TGTGCCAGCAGACGACAGGGAGACAATCAGCCCCAGCATTTT
CDR3aa: CASRRQGDNQPQHF

j_gene: TRBJ2-5
abundance: NA
v_gene: TRBV11-2
d_gene: NA
CDR3nt: TGTGCCAGCAGCATCCAGACAGGTTTCTTGGAGACCCAGTACTTC
CDR3aa: CASSIQTGFLETQYF

j_gene: TRBJ1-6
abundance: NA
v_gene: TRBV10-3
d_gene: TRBD1
CDR3nt: TGTGCCATCAGTGCAGGGACAGACAATTCACCCCTCCACTTT
CDR3aa: CAISAGTDNSPLHF

j_gene: TRBJ2-1
abundance: NA
v_gene: TRBV6-5
d_gene: NA
CDR3nt: TGTGCCAGCTCGACTAGAAGTGAGCAGTTCTTC
CDR3aa: CASSTRSEQFF

j_gene: TRBJ1-1
abundance: NA
v_gene: TRBV6-4
d_gene: NA
CDR3nt: TGTGCCAGCAGTGTCTCGAGGGCCACTGAAGCTTTCTTT
CDR3aa: CASSVSRATEAFF

j_gene: TRBJ2-2
abundance: NA
v_gene: TRBV7-6
d_gene: TRBD2
CDR3nt: TGTGCCAGCAGCTCTAGCGGGAACACCGGGGAGCTGTTTTTT
CDR3aa: CASSSSGNTGELFF

j_gene: TRBJ1-1
abundance: NA
v_gene: TRBV6-5
d_gene: TRBD1
CDR3nt: TGTGCCAGCAGTTATTCTGGACAGGGGGACACTGAAGCTTTCTTT
CDR3aa: CASSYSGQGDTEAFF

j_gene: TRBJ1-2
abundance: NA
v_gene: TRBV29-1
d_gene: NA
CDR3nt: TGCAGCGTTGGGGCCCGGCCCAGGGGCGATGGCTACACCTTC
CDR3aa: CSVGARPRGDGYTF

j_gene: TRBJ2-7
abundance: NA
v_gene: TRBV27
d_gene: TRBD2
CDR3nt: TGTGCCAGCCCCTCAGAGCTAGCGGGAGATATCGAGCAGTACTTC
CDR3aa: CASPSELAGDIEQYF